This TCR beta chain was profiled in a study of immune evolution from preneoplasia to lung adenocarcinoma. In germline, CDR1 is SNHLY, CDR2 FYNNEI. The CDR3 totals 15 residues. V lost 8 bases, J lost 1 base, and 18 bases lay in between. Nucleic acids came from premalignant or tumor cells enriched by macro-dissection. Using immunoSEQ multiplex PCR, the repertoire was profiled, and TCRdb retains in-frame clones only, with some absent. The data show 3,000 to 4,000 clones, around four fifths seen once. This chain connects TRBV2 to TRBJ2-7, with a possible D match to TRBD2 (6 bases). This receptor was identified in a person aged 60-79 years with lung adenocarcinoma. The sample comprised FFPE minimally invasive lung adenocarcinoma tissue. This CDR3 is CASERASAKSYEQYF. Written as DNA, the CDR3 is TGTGCCAGCGAAAGAGCTAGCGCGAAATCCTACGAGCAGTACTTC.